The next 8 T cell receptor beta chains were all read from a single sample in a study of T-cell memory formation after mild COVID-19. TCRdb independently ran MiXCR on the 5' RACE reads; one entry per CDR3 protein. The profile shows under 110,000 distinct CDR3 sequences, 9.5% to 15% of them singletons. Input material: PBMCs or a T cell subset sorted from them (not recorded which). The receptors stem from an adult woman who had mild COVID-19 (a few samples of this study predate the infection). Cell type and time point are not known.

V usage is TRBV7-9 and J usage is TRBJ1-1, with 9 positions matching TRBD1. With 6 bases clipped from V and 3 bases from J, the junction kept 8 bases outside the gene matches. Germline CDR1 is SEHNR and CDR2 is FQNEAQ (reference sequence). This CDR3 is built from 15 residues. This CDR3 is CASSPRRQGDTEAFF. The CDR3 bases are TGTGCCAGCAGTCCCCGTAGACAGGGGGACACTGAAGCTTTCTTT. Together with reference TRBV7-9 and TRBJ1-1, the CDR3 gives the full variable domain: DTGVSQNPRHKITKRGQNVTFRCDPISEHNRLYWYRQTLGQGPEFLTYFQNEAQLEKSRLLSDRFSAERPKGSFSTLEIQRTEQGDSAMYLCASSPRRQGDTEAFFGQGTRLTVV.

This clonotype was seen more than once but under ten times. This sequence joins TRBV12-3 or TRBV12-4 and TRBJ2-5; D remains unclear. CDR3 length: 13 residues. Trimming removed 7 bases from V and 1 base from J, with 10 bases in between. The CDR3, as DNA: TGTGCCAGCATGTGGTGGACCCAAGAGACCCAGTACTTC. Its protein product is CASMWWTQETQYF.

This clonotype came up a few times. This CDR3 reads CASSVTLGTPSTDTQYF. For the CDR3, the DNA is TGTGCCAGCAGCGTCACTCTAGGGACTCCTAGCACAGATACGCAGTATTTT. The J gene is TRBJ2-3, the V gene TRBV7-6; D is perhaps TRBD2 (6 bases). The CDR3 is 17 amino acids. Trimming pared 5 bases from V and 0 bases from J, leaving 18 bases between. The germline V gene encodes CDR1 SGHVS and CDR2 FNYEAQ. Full variable domain (outside the CDR3, taken from reference TRBV7-6 and TRBJ2-3): GAGVSQSPRYKVTKRGQDVALRCDPISGHVSLYWYRQALGQGPEFLTYFNYEAQQDKSGLPNDRFSAERPEGSISTLTIQRTEQRDSAMYRCASSVTLGTPSTDTQYFGPGTRLTVL.

The sample holds a few counts of this clonotype. The chain has TRBV4-1 and TRBJ2-1; D unclear. The germline CDR1 and CDR2 sequences are MGHRA and YSYEKL. The CDR3 spans 12 residues. V lost 3 bases, J lost 10 bases, and 10 bases lay in between. This CDR3 reads CASSHRLGEQFF. The CDR3 DNA reads as TGCGCCAGCAGCCACAGGCTTGGCGAGCAGTTCTTC.

V gene TRBV11-1 combines with J gene TRBJ1-2; D possibly corresponds to TRBD1 (5 bases). V was cut by 3 bases and J by 8 bases, with 19 bases left in between. The CDR3 covers 15 residues. The germline gives CDR1 SGHAT, CDR2 FQDESV (reference sequence). The CDR3, as DNA: TGTGCCAGCAGCTTCGGGACGGCGGATAGAGAGGGCTACACCTTC. Its protein is CASSFGTADREGYTF.

The chain is built from TRBV25-1 and TRBJ1-1; D unclear. Germline CDR1 reads MGHDK; CDR2 reads SYGVNS. V lost 2 bases and J 3 bases, leaving 10 bases between the germline ends. CDR3 length: 14 amino acids. CDR3: CASSESGVDTEAFF. The CDR3 DNA follows: TGTGCCAGCAGTGAAAGTGGGGTGGACACTGAAGCTTTCTTT.

The chain is built from TRBV10-3 and TRBJ1-3; no clear D gene. The CDR3 contains 16 residues. V gave up 4 bases and J gave up 0 bases, with 13 bases separating them. Germline assignment: CDR1 ENHRY and CDR2 SYGVKD. CDR3 in amino acids: CAISGARSFSGNTIYF. CDR3 coding DNA: TGTGCCATCAGTGGCGCCCGGTCGTTCTCTGGAAACACCATATATTTT.

This clonotype has more than one count but fewer than ten. V is TRBV25-1 and J is TRBJ1-5; a weak D match, TRBD1 (5 bases). V lost 1 base to trimming and J lost 7 bases, with 8 bases between them. The germline CDR1 and CDR2 sequences are MGHDK and SYGVNS. This CDR3 region has 13 residues. CDR3 bases: TGTGCCAGCAGTGAATCAGGGTACCAGCCCCAGCATTTT. This translates into CASSESGYQPQHF.